These T cell receptor beta chains were read from a single sample in a study of cytomegalovirus exposure and HLA in healthy donors. Data came from immunoSEQ multiplex PCR; TCRdb stores just in-frame clones and leaves some out. The sample consists of approximately 140,000 clones, approximately 82% of them appearing once. The sample taken for sequencing was PBMCs. The receptors stem from a man between 18 and 35 years old in good health and CMV-seropositive. The CDR3 runs from the conserved cysteine through the conserved F or W. A D gene is named only where the DNA matches it firmly. Expanded clones get a size class; other rows say once, few or many, or leave the size out.

v_call	j_call	d_call	clone_size	cdr3_aa	cdr3_nt
TRBV19	TRBJ1-1	-	-	CASSIELGAGTEAFF	TGTGCCAGTAGTATAGAGTTGGGTGCGGGCACTGAAGCTTTCTTT
TRBV5-1	TRBJ2-7	TRBD1	few	CASSPRDRLSYEQYF	TGCGCCAGCAGCCCCCGGGACAGGCTTTCCTACGAGCAGTACTTC
TRBV19	TRBJ1-4	-	-	CASSMGGEKLFF	TGTGCCAGTAGTATGGGGGGTGAAAAACTGTTTTTT
TRBV5-1	TRBJ2-3	TRBD1	-	CASSLAGGSTDTQYF	TGCGCCAGCAGCTTGGCAGGGGGTAGCACAGATACGCAGTATTTT
TRBV28	TRBJ2-1	TRBD2	-	CASSSPSSSGSSYNEQFF	TGTGCCAGCAGTTCCCCCTCGTCTAGCGGCAGCTCCTACAATGAGCAGTTCTTC
TRBV14	TRBJ2-1	TRBD2	once	CASSHSGGPLGEQFF	TGTGCCAGCAGCCATTCGGGAGGGCCCCTGGGTGAGCAGTTCTTC
TRBV5-6	TRBJ1-1	-	few	CASSLRRLYTEAFF	TGTGCCAGCAGCTTGCGGCGGCTTTACACTGAAGCTTTCTTT
TRBV7-9	TRBJ2-1	-	-	CASSLRGEGINNEQFF	TGTGCCAGCAGCCTCAGGGGTGAGGGGATCAACAATGAGCAGTTCTTC
TRBV28	TRBJ1-2	TRBD1	few	CASSPQYGTVEGYTF	TGTGCCAGCAGTCCCCAATACGGGACAGTTGAGGGCTACACCTTC
TRBV21-1	TRBJ2-5	-	-	CASSAGVAGGGQETQYF	TGTGCCAGCAGCGCTGGGGTAGCGGGAGGGGGGCAAGAGACCCAGTACTTC
TRBV2	TRBJ2-3	TRBD2	-	CASRATGTSGSYTQYF	TGTGCCAGCAGGGCCACCGGGACTAGCGGGAGCTATACGCAGTATTTT